This T cell receptor (beta chain) was retrieved from a study of T cells after yellow fever vaccination. Whole-study results and caveats: High-abundance clonotypes from the bulk population could contaminate FACS-sorted repertoires. Most primary-vaccination clones reappeared after the booster (about 95% CD4, more than 70% CD8).

Comment on this clonotype: Its target is not known.

TCRdb re-called the 5' RACE reads with MiXCR, one entry per CDR3 protein. The table has a few hundred thousand distinct CDR3 sequences, around an eighth seen once. The junction had 4 bases not matched to a gene; V was cut back by 3 bases and J by 3 bases. CDR3 length: 17 amino acids. CDR1 and CDR2 from the germline V gene are KGHSH and LQKENI. The chain links TRBV18 to TRBJ2-1; 14 bases line up with TRBD2. The origin of this receptor is a man between 18 and 29 years old who received the YFV17D yellow fever vaccine. The sequencing used CD4+ T cells sorted from PBMCs, collected 15 days after the yellow fever booster vaccination. The CDR3 here is CASSPTSGGAIYNEQFF. In DNA form, the CDR3 reads TGTGCCAGCTCACCGACTAGCGGGGGGGCAATCTACAATGAGCAGTTCTTC.